These T cell receptor beta chains were read from a single sample in a study of T-cell reconstitution after alpha-beta-depleted transplantation in children. A single record per CDR3 protein comes from TCRdb applying MiXCR to the PCR reads. The data show fewer than 750,000 distinct CDR3 sequences, 27% seen once. Material: PBMCs, obtained before TCRalphabeta/CD19-depleted stem cell transplant. Every receptor here comes from a boy younger than two with Wiskott-Aldrich syndrome, due to receive a stem cell transplant. Both conserved end residues are trimmed from each CDR3. Not all rows give a size; the values are once, few, many and, for expanded clones, a class.

j_call: TRBJ2-7
v_call: TRBV6-1
clone_size: many
cdr3_aa: ASSRDGTYEQY

j_call: TRBJ2-5
v_call: TRBV10-3
clone_size: -
cdr3_aa: AISAVLGVLQETQY

j_call: TRBJ2-7
v_call: TRBV18
clone_size: few
cdr3_aa: ASSPYRLVSREQY

j_call: TRBJ2-5
v_call: TRBV28
clone_size: -
cdr3_aa: ASSLPTRYQETQY

j_call: TRBJ2-7
v_call: TRBV7-6
clone_size: -
cdr3_aa: ASSLGTSGRRGYEQY

j_call: TRBJ2-2
v_call: TRBV11-2
clone_size: -
cdr3_aa: ASSLLGVSATGELF

j_call: TRBJ2-5
v_call: TRBV20-1
clone_size: -
cdr3_aa: SAWKTGETQY

j_call: TRBJ1-2
v_call: TRBV24-1
clone_size: few
cdr3_aa: ATSDFSDREDGYT

j_call: TRBJ2-7
v_call: TRBV18
clone_size: few
cdr3_aa: ASSPEKTRIGEQY

j_call: TRBJ2-1
v_call: TRBV9
clone_size: -
cdr3_aa: ASSVVTSGGVNEQF

j_call: TRBJ2-2
v_call: TRBV24-1
clone_size: -
cdr3_aa: ATSDLLVSDTGELF

j_call: TRBJ2-4
v_call: TRBV20-1
clone_size: -
cdr3_aa: SALVTAQGNIQY

j_call: TRBJ2-7
v_call: TRBV6-2/TRBV6-3
clone_size: -
cdr3_aa: ASSPPRTGGYEQY

j_call: TRBJ2-3
v_call: TRBV5-4
clone_size: -
cdr3_aa: ASTPEGGTDTQY

j_call: TRBJ2-2
v_call: TRBV4-1
clone_size: -
cdr3_aa: ASSQGRNTGELF

j_call: TRBJ1-3
v_call: TRBV20-1
clone_size: -
cdr3_aa: SASGTGGVGGTIY

j_call: TRBJ2-4
v_call: TRBV3-1
clone_size: few
cdr3_aa: ASSQDPLAGVIQY

j_call: TRBJ2-1
v_call: TRBV29-1
clone_size: -
cdr3_aa: SVATSGMANEQF

j_call: TRBJ1-6
v_call: TRBV5-1
clone_size: few
cdr3_aa: ASSFGQENSPLH

j_call: TRBJ1-4
v_call: TRBV27
clone_size: many
cdr3_aa: ASNRKGFPNEKLF

j_call: TRBJ2-5
v_call: TRBV20-1
clone_size: few
cdr3_aa: SVGRYSGSIETQY

j_call: TRBJ2-5
v_call: TRBV20-1
clone_size: few
cdr3_aa: SARSGRSRETQY

j_call: TRBJ2-7
v_call: TRBV15
clone_size: few
cdr3_aa: ATSRNGLRRSYEQY

j_call: TRBJ2-3
v_call: TRBV6-4
clone_size: few
cdr3_aa: ASSDRAADTQY

j_call: TRBJ1-4
v_call: TRBV4-2
clone_size: -
cdr3_aa: ASSKTGGGDEKLF

j_call: TRBJ2-1
v_call: TRBV7-3
clone_size: few
cdr3_aa: ASSYSSGGSRQF

j_call: TRBJ1-1
v_call: TRBV18
clone_size: -
cdr3_aa: ASSSRQGTNTEAF

j_call: TRBJ1-3
v_call: TRBV20-1
clone_size: few
cdr3_aa: SAEVPGNTIY

j_call: TRBJ1-1
v_call: TRBV5-1
clone_size: -
cdr3_aa: ASSFTRQSSMNTEAF

j_call: TRBJ1-6
v_call: TRBV12-3/TRBV12-4
clone_size: -
cdr3_aa: ASSPKRTGAPLH

j_call: TRBJ1-1
v_call: TRBV11-2
clone_size: -
cdr3_aa: ASSPSLRNTEAF

j_call: TRBJ1-2
v_call: TRBV5-1
clone_size: few
cdr3_aa: ASSLQGENYGYT

j_call: TRBJ2-1
v_call: TRBV6-5
clone_size: -
cdr3_aa: ASSYSMVAGVGEQF

j_call: TRBJ1-2
v_call: TRBV5-1
clone_size: few
cdr3_aa: ASRPDSRWHGYT

j_call: TRBJ1-1
v_call: TRBV4-1
clone_size: few
cdr3_aa: ASSQGQAPGEAF

j_call: TRBJ2-7
v_call: TRBV20-1
clone_size: few
cdr3_aa: SARDPRGGSSYEQY

j_call: TRBJ2-1
v_call: TRBV20-1
clone_size: -
cdr3_aa: SARRGWIGSNEQF

j_call: TRBJ2-5
v_call: TRBV15
clone_size: -
cdr3_aa: ATSRDSGSGSLRETQY

j_call: TRBJ2-1
v_call: TRBV20-1
clone_size: -
cdr3_aa: SAREDRVGYNEQF

j_call: TRBJ1-6
v_call: TRBV24-1
clone_size: -
cdr3_aa: ATSDFPRPRSSPLH

j_call: TRBJ2-6
v_call: TRBV5-1
clone_size: -
cdr3_aa: ASSTYGGSSGANVLT

j_call: TRBJ2-2
v_call: TRBV5-1
clone_size: -
cdr3_aa: ASGSGTSGSGELF

j_call: TRBJ1-3
v_call: TRBV5-1
clone_size: -
cdr3_aa: ASRIGAGSGNTIY

j_call: TRBJ1-5
v_call: TRBV7-8
clone_size: few
cdr3_aa: ASRLTGANSNQPQH

j_call: TRBJ2-3
v_call: TRBV5-1
clone_size: many
cdr3_aa: ASSERITDTQY

j_call: TRBJ1-5
v_call: TRBV15
clone_size: -
cdr3_aa: ATSWGVSNQPQH

j_call: TRBJ2-1
v_call: TRBV7-9
clone_size: few
cdr3_aa: ASSKQGRLEAGQF